This T cell receptor (beta chain) was documented in a study of T cell responses to AZD1222 COVID-19 vaccine. As to this clone: The antigen is unknown.

The V and J ends lost 3 bases and 3 bases respectively, with 5 bases between them. This CDR3 contains 11 residues. Looked up from germline, CDR1 is DFQATT and CDR2 is SNEGSKA (reference sequence). TCRdb's table, derived via immunoSEQ multiplex PCR, lists solely in-frame clones and lacks some. The sample has 180,000 or so clones, around 90% seen once; the top ten hold approximately 8%. Findings of the study overall: Nearly half of spike-specific TCRs reportedly target unmutated variant regions. Spike-specific TCRs gained breadth and depth after people received two AZD1222 doses. There were vaccine-associated CD4 TCRs across spike, dominant at 160-218 and 743-854.

V gene TRBV20-1 combines with J gene TRBJ2-5; D remains unclear. This material consisted of peripheral blood, taken on day 0 of AZD1222 vaccination. The receptor was isolated from an adult in good health. CDR3 region: CSASREETQYF. The DNA for the CDR3 is TGCAGTGCTAGTCGGGAAGAGACCCAGTACTTC.